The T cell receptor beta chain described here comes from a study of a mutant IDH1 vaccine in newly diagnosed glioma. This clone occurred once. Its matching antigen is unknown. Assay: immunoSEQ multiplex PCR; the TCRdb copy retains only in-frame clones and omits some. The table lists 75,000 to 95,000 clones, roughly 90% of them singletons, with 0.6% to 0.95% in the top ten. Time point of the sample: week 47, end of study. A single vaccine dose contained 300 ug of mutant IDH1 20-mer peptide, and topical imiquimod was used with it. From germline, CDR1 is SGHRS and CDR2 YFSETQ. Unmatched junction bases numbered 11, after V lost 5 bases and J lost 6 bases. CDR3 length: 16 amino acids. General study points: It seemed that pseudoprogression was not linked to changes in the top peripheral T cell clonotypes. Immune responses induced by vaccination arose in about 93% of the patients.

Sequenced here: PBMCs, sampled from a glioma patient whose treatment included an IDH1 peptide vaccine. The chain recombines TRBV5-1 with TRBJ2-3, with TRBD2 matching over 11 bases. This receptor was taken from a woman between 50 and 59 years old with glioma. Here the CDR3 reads CASSSSGTSGADTQYF. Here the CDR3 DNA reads TGCGCCAGCAGTTCTTCCGGGACTAGCGGCGCCGATACGCAGTATTTT. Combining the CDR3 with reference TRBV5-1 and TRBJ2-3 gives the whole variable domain KAGVTQTPRYLIKTRGQQVTLSCSPISGHRSVSWYQQTPGQGLQFLFEYFSETQRNKGNFPGRFSGRQFSNSRSEMNVSTLELGDSALYLCASSSSGTSGADTQYFGPGTRLTVL.